This TCR beta chain was identified in a study of T cell responses to AZD1222 COVID-19 vaccine. Whole-study context: Second doses were pooled across both intervals (about 4 or about 12 weeks).

V lost 4 bases to trimming and J lost 2 bases, with 13 bases between them. This CDR3 spans 14 amino acids. Looked up from germline, CDR1 is SGHKS and CDR2 is YYEKEE (reference sequence). Sequencing was performed with immunoSEQ multiplex PCR; in TCRdb, only in-frame clones are kept and a portion is missing. The profile shows 70,000 or so clones, over 60% of them singletons. Points from the study as a whole: Researchers took repertoire samples only after the peak T cell response had come. The donors showed a predominance of white British ancestry and of females, with possible underestimation of clonal diversity.

This clone occurred once. Its antigen remains unknown. The chain links TRBV5-5 to TRBJ2-7; perhaps TRBD1 as D (6 bases). This TCR derives from an adult in good health. The sequences come from peripheral blood, collected on day 0 of AZD1222 vaccination. In nucleotides, the CDR3 is TGTGCCAGCAGCCATTACGGACAGACCTACGAGCAGTACTTC. This translates into CASSHYGQTYEQYF.